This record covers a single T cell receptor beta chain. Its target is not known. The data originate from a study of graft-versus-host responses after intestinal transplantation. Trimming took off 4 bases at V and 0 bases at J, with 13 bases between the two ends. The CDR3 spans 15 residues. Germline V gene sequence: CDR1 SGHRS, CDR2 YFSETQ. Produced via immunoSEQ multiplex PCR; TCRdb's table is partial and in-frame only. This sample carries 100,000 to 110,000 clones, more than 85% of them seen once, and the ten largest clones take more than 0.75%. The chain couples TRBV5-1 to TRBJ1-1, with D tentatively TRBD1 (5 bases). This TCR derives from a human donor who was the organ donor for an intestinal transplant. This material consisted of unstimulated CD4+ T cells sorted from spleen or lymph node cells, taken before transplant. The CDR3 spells CASSLEGRVNTEAFF. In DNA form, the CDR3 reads TGCGCCAGCAGCCTTGAGGGACGGGTGAACACTGAAGCTTTCTTT.